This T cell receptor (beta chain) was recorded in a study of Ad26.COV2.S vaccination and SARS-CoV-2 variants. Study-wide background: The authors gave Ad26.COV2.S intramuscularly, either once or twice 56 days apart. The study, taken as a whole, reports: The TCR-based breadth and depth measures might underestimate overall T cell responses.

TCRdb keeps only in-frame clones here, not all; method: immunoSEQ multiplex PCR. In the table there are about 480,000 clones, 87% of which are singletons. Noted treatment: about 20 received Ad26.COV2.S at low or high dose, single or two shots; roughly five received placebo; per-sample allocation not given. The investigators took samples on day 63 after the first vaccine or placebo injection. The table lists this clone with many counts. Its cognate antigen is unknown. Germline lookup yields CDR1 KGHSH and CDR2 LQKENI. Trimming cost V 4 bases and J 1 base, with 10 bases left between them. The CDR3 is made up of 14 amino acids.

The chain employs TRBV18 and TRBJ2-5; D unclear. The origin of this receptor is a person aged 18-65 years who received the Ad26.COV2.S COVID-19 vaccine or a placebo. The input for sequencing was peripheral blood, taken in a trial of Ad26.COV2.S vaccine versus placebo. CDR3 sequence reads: CASSQKGPQETQYF. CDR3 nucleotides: TGTGCCAGCTCACAAAAGGGCCCCCAAGAGACCCAGTACTTC. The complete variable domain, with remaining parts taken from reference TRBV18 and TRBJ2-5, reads NAGVMQNPRHLVRRRGQEARLRCSPMKGHSHVYWYRQLPEEGLKFMVYLQKENIIDESGMPKERFSAEFPKEGPSILRIQQVVRGDSAAYFCASSQKGPQETQYFGPGTRLLVL.